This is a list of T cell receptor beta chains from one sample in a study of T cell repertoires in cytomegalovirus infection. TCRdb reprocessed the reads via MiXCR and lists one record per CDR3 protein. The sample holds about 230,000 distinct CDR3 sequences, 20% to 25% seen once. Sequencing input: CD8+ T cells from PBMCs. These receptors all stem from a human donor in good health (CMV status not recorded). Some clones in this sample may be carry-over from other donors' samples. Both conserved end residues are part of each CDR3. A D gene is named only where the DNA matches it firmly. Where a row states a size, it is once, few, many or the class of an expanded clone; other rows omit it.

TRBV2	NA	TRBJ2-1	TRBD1	TGTGCCAGCAGCCGACAGGGTACCTACAATGAGCAGTTCTTC	CASSRQGTYNEQFF
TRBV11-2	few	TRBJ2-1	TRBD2	TGTGCCAGCAGCCACCGGACTAGCGGGGGGTACAATGAGCAGTTCTTC	CASSHRTSGGYNEQFF
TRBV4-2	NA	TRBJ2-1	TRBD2	TGTACCAGCAGCCAAGAGAGCGGGGGGGTCGACAATGAGCAGTTCTTC	CTSSQESGGVDNEQFF
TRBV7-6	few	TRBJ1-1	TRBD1	TGTGCCAGCAGCCCGGGACAGGGAAAGGAGGTGGCTGAAGCTTTCTTT	CASSPGQGKEVAEAFF
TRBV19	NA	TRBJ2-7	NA	TGTGCCAGAAGTATAAGGTCTGGCAACCCCGAGCAGTACTTC	CARSIRSGNPEQYF
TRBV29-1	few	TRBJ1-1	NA	TGCAGCGTTGAACTGAACACTGAAGCTTTCTTT	CSVELNTEAFF
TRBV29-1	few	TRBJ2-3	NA	TGCAGCGTTGAGGGTAGCGACTACACAGATACGCAGTATTTT	CSVEGSDYTDTQYF
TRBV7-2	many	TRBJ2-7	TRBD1	TGTGCCAGCAGCTTAGTTGGGGACAGCCCCTTCTACGAGCAGTACTTC	CASSLVGDSPFYEQYF
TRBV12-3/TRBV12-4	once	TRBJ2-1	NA	TGTGCCAGCAGTTTAAGGGGCAGGGAGTCCTACAATGAGCAGTTCTTC	CASSLRGRESYNEQFF
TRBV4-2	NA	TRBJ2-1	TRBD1	TGTGCCAGCAGCCAAGACTTGGGGGCGACAGGGGGCTCCTACAATGAGCAGTTCTTC	CASSQDLGATGGSYNEQFF
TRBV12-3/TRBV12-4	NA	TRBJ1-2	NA	TGTGCCAGCAGTTTGAACAGAGGGCATGGCTACACCTTC	CASSLNRGHGYTF
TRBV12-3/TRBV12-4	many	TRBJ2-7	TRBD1	TGTGCCAGCAGTTTAATTCTCGGGACAGCTGTCCACGAGCAGTACTTC	CASSLILGTAVHEQYF
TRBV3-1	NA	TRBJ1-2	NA	TGTGCCAGCAGCCAAGAGGACGTGAGTTTTTATGGCTACACCTTC	CASSQEDVSFYGYTF
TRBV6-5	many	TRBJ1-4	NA	TGTGCCAGCAGTTACTTGGGGGGCAGGAATGAAAAACTGTTTTTT	CASSYLGGRNEKLFF
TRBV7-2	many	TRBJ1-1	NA	TGTGCCAGCAGCTCACGAAGGCGGGGGGCGGTGAACACTGAAGCTTTCTTT	CASSSRRRGAVNTEAFF
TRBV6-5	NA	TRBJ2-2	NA	TGTGCCAGCAGGGGTCCCTCGGACACCGGGGAGCTGTTTTTT	CASRGPSDTGELFF
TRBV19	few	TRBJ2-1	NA	TGTGCCAGTAGTAGGAAGAGCTCCTACAATGAGCAGTTCTTC	CASSRKSSYNEQFF
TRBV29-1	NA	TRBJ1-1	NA	TGCAGCGCAGGACGACAGGCGGGAACTGAAGCTTTCTTT	CSAGRQAGTEAFF
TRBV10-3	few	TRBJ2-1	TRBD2	TGTGCCATCAGTGAATGGCTAGCGGGGGACAATGAGCAGTTCTTC	CAISEWLAGDNEQFF
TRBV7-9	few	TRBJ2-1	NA	TGTGCCAGCAGCCATAGCGAATACTCCTACAATGAGCAGTTCTTC	CASSHSEYSYNEQFF
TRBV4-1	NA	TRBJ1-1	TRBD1	TGTGCCAGCAGCCAATGGGGACAGGGGAACACTGAAGCTTTCTTT	CASSQWGQGNTEAFF
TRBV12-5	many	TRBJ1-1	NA	TGTGCTAGTGGTTTTGAGGGGCTACAAGCTTTCTTT	CASGFEGLQAFF
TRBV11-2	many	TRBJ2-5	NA	TGTGCCAGCAGCCCCAACGGTGGGGAGACCCAGTACTTC	CASSPNGGETQYF
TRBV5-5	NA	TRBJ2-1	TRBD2	TGTGCCAGCAGCTTTGAAGCGGGATCACTTGAATGGCCGTACAATGAGCAGTTCTTC	CASSFEAGSLEWPYNEQFF
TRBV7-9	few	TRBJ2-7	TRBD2	TGTGCCAGCAGCTTTGGACTAGCGGGGGCCTCCTACGAGCAGTACTTC	CASSFGLAGASYEQYF
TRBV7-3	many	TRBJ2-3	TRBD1	TGTGCCAGCAGCAGAGGACAGGGAGTAGCAGATACGCAGTATTTT	CASSRGQGVADTQYF